This T cell receptor (beta chain) was captured by sequencing in a study of blood T cell dynamics during melanoma immunotherapy. The time point denotes: week 3, after first cycle of checkpoint inhibitor. Apart from a couple of fast progressors, RECIST 1.1 response was judged 12 weeks post-infusion. Patients had no prior systemic cancer treatment, immunosuppressants or other active cancers. A fixed DNA input of about 320 ng was used per bulk PBMC sample. Profiling relied on immunoSEQ multiplex PCR, and the TCRdb table lists in-frame clones only, not all of them. The sample consists of more than 9,500 clones, approximately 87% of them appearing once. CDR1 and CDR2 (germline): SGDLS, YYNGEE. The CDR3 length is 14 residues. V lost 4 bases and J lost 6, with 16 bases in between.

The clonotype comes from a human donor with melanoma. The specimen was blood, collected from a patient treated with checkpoint blockade. The rearrangement links TRBV9 to TRBJ1-1; D unclear. CDR3 DNA sequence: TGTGCCAGCAGCTTAACCTCGGGGATAGCTGAAGCTTTCTTT. Translated: CASSLTSGIAEAFF.